This entry is about one T cell receptor (beta chain). This CDR3 is built from 16 residues. Trimming shortened V by 1 base and J by 5 bases, and 18 bases separated the two germline ends. Germline V gene sequence: CDR1 SGHRS, CDR2 YFSETQ. This sample stems from a study of blood T cells in healthy people across ages. For the second PCR, which ran for roughly 6 to 11 cycles, a sample-barcoded 5' primer and a J-beta primer mix were used. TCRdb re-called the 5' RACE reads through MiXCR, storing one row per CDR3 protein. The sample shows about 780,000 distinct CDR3 sequences, 20% to 30% of them seen only once. This sample also appeared in a second study, on T cells of mothers and their children. From that report: Biologically related mothers and children overlapped slightly more than unrelated pairs, a non-significant difference.

V is TRBV5-1 and J is TRBJ2-5; D may be TRBD2 (6 bases). The sample was blood. The TCR originated in a boy aged 5 to 17 in good health. The CDR3, as DNA: TGCGCCAGCAGCTTGAGCAGTAAGGGCGGGGCCGAGACCCAGTACTTC. This encodes CASSLSSKGGAETQYF.